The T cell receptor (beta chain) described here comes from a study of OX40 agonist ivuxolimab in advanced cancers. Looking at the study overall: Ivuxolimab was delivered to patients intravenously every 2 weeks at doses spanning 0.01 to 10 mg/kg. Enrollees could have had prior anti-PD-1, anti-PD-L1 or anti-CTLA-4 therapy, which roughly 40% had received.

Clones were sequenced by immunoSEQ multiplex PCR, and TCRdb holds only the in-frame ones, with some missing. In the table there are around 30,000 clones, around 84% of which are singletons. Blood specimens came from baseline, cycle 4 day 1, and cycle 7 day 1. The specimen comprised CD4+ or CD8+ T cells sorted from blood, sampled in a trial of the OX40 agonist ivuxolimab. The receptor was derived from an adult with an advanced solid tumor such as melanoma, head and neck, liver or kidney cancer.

DNA for the CDR3: TGTGCCAGCAGCTTGGTGCAGGGACGAGATTCACCCCTCCACTTT. Protein product: CASSLVQGRDSPLHF. The J gene is TRBJ1-6, the V gene TRBV5-6, with a possible D match to TRBD1 (5 bases). Germline V gives CDR1 SGHDT, CDR2 YYEEEE. This CDR3 region has 15 residues. The germline V and J ends were trimmed by 0 bases and 8 bases, with 12 bases remaining between them.